This T cell receptor beta chain comes out of a study of T cell responses to AZD1222 COVID-19 vaccine. Germline CDR1 MNHEY, CDR2 SMNVEV (reference sequence). This CDR3 spans 13 amino acids. V shed 5 bases and J 8 bases; nucleotides not matched to a gene: 6. Regarding the study as a whole: The study sampled repertoires only after the peak T cell response.

Measured with immunoSEQ multiplex PCR; TCRdb has only the in-frame clones, and not every one. The sample contains about 180,000 clones, roughly nine tenths of which appear only once. As to this clone: The antigen is undetermined.

The origin of this receptor is an adult in good health. J is TRBJ1-2 and V is TRBV27, with TRBD1 matching 9 bases. The source material was peripheral blood, sampled on day 0 of AZD1222 vaccination. For the CDR3, the DNA is TGTGCCAGCAGTCTGACAGGGGGTTGGGGCTACACCTTC. It codes for CASSLTGGWGYTF.